The T cell receptor (beta chain) under discussion was sequenced for a study of T cell repertoires in cytomegalovirus infection. V trimming: 1 base; J trimming: 6 bases; junction bases outside the gene matches: 9. From germline, CDR1 is LNHDA and CDR2 SQIVND (reference sequence). CDR3 length: 16 amino acids. About this clonotype itself: Its matching antigen is unknown.

From the reads, TCRdb called clonotypes with MiXCR, one entry per CDR3 protein. The table includes 680,000 or so distinct CDR3 sequences, about 33% detected once. The TCR was taken from a human donor in good health (CMV status not recorded). Some clones in this sample may be carry-over from other donors' samples. The chain has TRBV19 and TRBJ1-5; TRBD1 agrees at 7 bases. The starting material was cultured PBMCs, obtained from culture after CMV antigen stimulation. The CDR3: CASSIGRDRRGQPQHF. The CDR3 DNA is TGTGCCAGTAGTATAGGAAGGGACAGAAGGGGTCAGCCCCAGCATTTT.